This entry lists 9 T cell receptor beta chains sequenced from one sample in a study of T cell responses to AZD1222 COVID-19 vaccine. The table came from immunoSEQ multiplex PCR; TCRdb's copy has only in-frame clones and leaves some out. The sample has some 130,000 clones, approximately 83% seen once; the top ten hold 1.5% to 2%. The sequencing used peripheral blood, collected on day 0 of AZD1222 vaccination. The receptors here all came from an adult in good health.

The chain links TRBV9 to TRBJ2-7; a weak D match, TRBD2 (5 bases). Deletions cut 1 base from V and 6 bases from J, with 8 bases between. CDR1 SGDLS and CDR2 YYNGEE come from the germline V gene. The CDR3 consists of 12 residues. CDR3 residues: CASSVFRGEQYF. The CDR3 region has the DNA TGTGCCAGCAGCGTATTTCGGGGCGAGCAGTACTTC.

The V gene is TRBV6-5, the J gene TRBJ2-2; D is perhaps TRBD1 (5 bases). The germline V gene has CDR1 MNHEY and CDR2 SVGAGI. CDR3 length equals 14 residues. The V end was cut by 7 bases, the J end by 0 bases, with 9 bases between. CDR3 sequence reads: CASNRQSNTGELFF. The CDR3 DNA sequence: TGTGCCAGCAATAGACAGTCGAACACCGGGGAGCTGTTTTTT.

The chain couples TRBV9 to TRBJ1-6; D remains unclear. Looked up from germline, CDR1 is SGDLS and CDR2 is YYNGEE. Trimming pared 0 bases from V and 6 bases from J, leaving 7 bases between. The CDR3 has 14 amino acids. The CDR3 nucleotides read TGTGCCAGCAGCGTAGTGGAGGTTAATTCACCCCTCCACTTT. This encodes CASSVVEVNSPLHF.

This clone has more than one count but fewer than ten. The chain carries TRBV7-2 and TRBJ1-6; perhaps TRBD1 as D (6 bases). Germline-derived CDR1 and CDR2 are SGHTA and FQGNSA. V lost 1 base, J lost 8 bases, and 9 bases lay in between. The CDR3 runs 14 residues. The CDR3 bases are TGTGCCAGCAGCTTAGTTCCAGGGGATTCACCCCTCCACTTT. Its protein is CASSLVPGDSPLHF.

The gene calls are TRBV10-3 and TRBJ1-3; D might be TRBD1 (5 bases). V was trimmed by 7 bases and J by 3 bases, leaving 13 bases between them. The germline CDR1 and CDR2 sequences are ENHRY and SYGVKD. This CDR3 has 14 amino acids. In DNA form, the CDR3 reads TGTGCCATCACCGCCACGGGGGGTGGAAACACCATATATTTT. Protein product: CAITATGGGNTIYF.

This chain connects TRBV27 to TRBJ1-5; perhaps TRBD1 as D (5 bases). The V end lost 7 bases, the J end lost 0 bases, and 16 bases lay between the germline ends. Germline loops: CDR1 MNHEY, CDR2 SMNVEV (reference sequence). This CDR3 spans 16 amino acids. The CDR3 protein is CASKSGSSYSNQPQHF. In DNA form, the CDR3 reads TGTGCCAGCAAGTCAGGGTCCTCTTATAGCAATCAGCCCCAGCATTTT.

This rearrangement joins TRBV19 to TRBJ1-1; perhaps TRBD1 as D (6 bases). Trimming removed 10 bases from V and 1 base from J, with 16 bases in between. CDR3 size: 14 residues. The V gene's germline CDR1 is LNHDA and CDR2 SQIVND (reference sequence). The CDR3: CATHREITNTEAFF. The DNA for the CDR3 is TGTGCCACCCACAGGGAAATCACGAACACTGAAGCTTTCTTT.

The V call is TRBV19, the J call TRBJ1-1, with TRBD1 identical over 7 bases. J lost 6 bases, V lost 6 bases, and 4 bases had no gene match. Germline values: CDR1 LNHDA, CDR2 SQIVND (reference sequence). The CDR3 runs to 12 residues. The CDR3 protein is CASRGQFSEAFF. The CDR3 coding sequence is TGTGCCAGTAGGGGACAGTTCTCTGAAGCTTTCTTT.

The chain recombines TRBV5-1 with TRBJ1-2; D possibly corresponds to TRBD1 (5 bases). Trimming removed 2 bases at V and 8 bases at J, with 16 bases between. The V gene's germline CDR1 is SGHRS and CDR2 YFSETQ. This CDR3 has 14 residues. The CDR3 region is CASSLRQGGRGYTF. CDR3 bases: TGCGCCAGCAGCTTACGGCAGGGAGGACGAGGCTACACCTTC.